These T cell receptor beta chains were read from a single sample in a study of T cells in Graves' hyperthyroidism and ophthalmopathy. TCRdb processed the multiplex PCR reads anew with MiXCR; each CDR3 protein has one entry. Of approximately 600,000 distinct CDR3 sequences listed, approximately 15% are singletons. Sequencing used blood. The origin of the receptors is a woman aged 18-29 years with Graves' ophthalmopathy. CDR3s include the opening cysteine and the closing phenylalanine or tryptophan. D genes are given only for firm matches. The size entry is marked missing in some rows and otherwise reads once, few, many or a size class.

D gene	clone size	CDR3 length	J gene	V gene	CDR3 protein	CDR3 DNA
NA	few	16	TRBJ2-7	TRBV6-2/TRBV6-3	CASSPFHGAAFREQYF	TGTGCCAGCAGCCCCTTTCACGGGGCGGCTTTCCGCGAGCAGTACTTC
NA	few	13	TRBJ1-2	TRBV20-1	CSARENKETSYTF	TGCAGTGCTAGAGAGAACAAGGAGACGAGCTACACCTTC
TRBD1	NA	18	TRBJ1-2	TRBV2	CASSLSRTGRHRHYGYTF	TGTGCCAGCAGCCTAAGCAGGACAGGCCGACACCGACACTATGGCTACACCTTC
TRBD1	few	15	TRBJ1-3	TRBV20-1	CSAKRGTEGGNTIYF	TGCAGTGCGAAACGGGGGACAGAGGGTGGAAACACCATATATTTT
TRBD2	few	18	TRBJ2-3	TRBV24-1	CATSDLGTTSGKADTQYF	TGTGCCACCAGTGATTTAGGTACGACTAGCGGGAAGGCAGATACGCAGTATTTT
NA	NA	16	TRBJ1-4	TRBV4-1	CASSPLQGRTNEKLFF	TGCGCCAGCAGCCCTTTACAGGGAAGGACTAATGAAAAACTGTTTTTT
TRBD2	many	12	TRBJ2-1	TRBV7-8	CASSHGLAREFF	TGTGCCAGCAGCCACGGACTAGCTCGGGAGTTCTTC
NA	many	15	TRBJ1-2	TRBV5-5	CASSLTGSRHYGYTF	TGTGCCAGCAGCTTGACGGGCAGTCGACACTATGGCTACACCTTC
TRBD2	many	14	TRBJ2-5	TRBV6-6	CASSYAGEEETQYF	TGTGCCAGCAGTTACGCGGGAGAAGAAGAGACCCAGTACTTC
NA	few	13	TRBJ2-2	TRBV10-3	CATLVASHGELFF	TGTGCCACCCTCGTGGCTAGCCACGGGGAGCTGTTTTTT
TRBD1	NA	14	TRBJ1-6	TRBV2	CASGGTGANSPLHF	TGTGCCAGCGGGGGGACAGGGGCGAATTCACCCCTCCACTTT
TRBD2	many	17	TRBJ2-1	TRBV11-3	CASSSYKREGYYNEQFF	TGTGCCAGCAGCTCATATAAGCGGGAGGGCTACTACAATGAGCAGTTCTTC
NA	NA	12	TRBJ2-2	TRBV5-5	CASSLQGRELFF	TGTGCCAGCAGCTTGCAGGGGCGGGAGCTGTTTTTT
TRBD1	many	14	TRBJ1-3	TRBV12-3/TRBV12-4	CASSWTGDGNTIYF	TGTGCCAGCAGCTGGACAGGCGATGGAAACACCATATATTTT
NA	few	15	TRBJ2-7	TRBV24-1	CATSAGHPSSYEQYF	TGTGCCACCAGTGCGGGACACCCTTCCTCCTACGAGCAGTACTTC
NA	few	20	TRBJ1-3	TRBV4-1	CASSQDAAASVWGTGNTIYF	TGCGCCAGCAGCCAAGATGCGGCCGCATCCGTATGGGGGACAGGAAACACCATATATTTT